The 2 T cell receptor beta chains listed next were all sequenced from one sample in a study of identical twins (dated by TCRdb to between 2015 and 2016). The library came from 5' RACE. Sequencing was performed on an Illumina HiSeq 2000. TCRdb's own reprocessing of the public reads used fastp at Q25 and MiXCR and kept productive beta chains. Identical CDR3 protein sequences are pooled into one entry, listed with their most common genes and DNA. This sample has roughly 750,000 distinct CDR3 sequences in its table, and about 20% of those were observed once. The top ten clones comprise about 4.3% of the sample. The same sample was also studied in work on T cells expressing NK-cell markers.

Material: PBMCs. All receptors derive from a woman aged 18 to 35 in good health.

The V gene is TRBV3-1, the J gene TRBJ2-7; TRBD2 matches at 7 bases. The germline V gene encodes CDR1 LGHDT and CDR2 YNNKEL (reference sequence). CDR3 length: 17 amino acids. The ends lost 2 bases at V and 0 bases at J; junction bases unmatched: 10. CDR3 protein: CASSQFPSGFGSYEQYF. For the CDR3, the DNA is TGTGCCAGCAGCCAATTCCCTAGCGGCTTCGGCTCCTACGAGCAGTACTTC.

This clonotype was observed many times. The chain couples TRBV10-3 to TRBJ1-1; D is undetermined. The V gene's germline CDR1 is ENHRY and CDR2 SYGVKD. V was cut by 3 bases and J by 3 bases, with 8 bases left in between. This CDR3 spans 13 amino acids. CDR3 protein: CAISDSRDTEAFF. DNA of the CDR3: TGTGCCATCAGTGATTCGAGGGACACTGAAGCTTTCTTT.